Below, 5 T cell receptor beta chains from the same sample are listed, as sequenced in a study of shared clonotypes between healthy human individuals. Profiled with immunoSEQ multiplex PCR; TCRdb holds only in-frame clones, not every one. In the table there are some 2 million clones, about 95% of which are singletons. CD45RO-negative CD8 cells positively selected for CCR7 made up the naive population, which excluded terminally differentiated effector memory CD45RA+ cells. Sequenced sample: naive CD8+ T cells sorted from blood. The receptors originated from a young man in good health.

This clone was picked up one time. V gene TRBV2 combines with J gene TRBJ2-2; 7 bases are shared with TRBD1. The CDR3 is made up of 13 amino acids. Germline values: CDR1 SNHLY, CDR2 FYNNEI. J lost 7 bases, V lost 8 bases, and 7 bases had no gene match. The CDR3 bases are TGTGCCAGCCTGGGACAGTCCAGCGGGGAGCTGTTTTTT. It specifies CASLGQSSGELFF.

This chain links TRBV7-9 with TRBJ2-7, with 7 bases that match TRBD2. With V trimmed by 5 bases and J by 8 bases, 9 bases remained unmatched. This CDR3 is 13 amino acids long. From germline, CDR1 is SEHNR and CDR2 FQNEAQ (reference sequence). The CDR3, as DNA: TGTGCCAGCAGCCCCTCGGGGGGTGCGAAGCAGTACTTC. It yields the protein CASSPSGGAKQYF.

The CDR3 sequence: CAISEPEEGADTQYF. Here the CDR3 DNA reads TGTGCCATCAGTGAGCCCGAGGAAGGGGCAGATACGCAGTATTTT. The chain carries TRBV10-3 and TRBJ2-3; D perhaps matches TRBD1 (5 bases). The length of the CDR3 is 15 residues. Per the germline V gene, CDR1 is ENHRY and CDR2 is SYGVKD. V lost 2 bases to trimming and J lost 4 bases, with 13 bases between them.

The chain joins TRBV5-5 to TRBJ2-7; D not resolved. CDR3 length: 14 amino acids. Trimming left V 4 bases short and J 7 bases short, with 18 bases between. Per germline, CDR1 SGHKS and CDR2 YYEKEE (reference sequence). CDR3 region: CASSLVAPGIEQYF. CDR3 nucleotides: TGTGCCAGCAGCCTCGTGGCCCCGGGCATAGAGCAGTACTTC.

This chain uses TRBV15 with TRBJ2-7; D possibly corresponds to TRBD1 (6 bases). The CDR3 has 13 residues. Trimming shortened V by 3 bases and J by 1 base, and 7 bases separated the two germline ends. Germline V gene data show CDR1 as LNHNV and CDR2 as YYDKDF (reference sequence). The CDR3 is CATSSGQSYEQYF. CDR3 DNA: TGTGCCACCAGCAGTGGACAGTCCTACGAGCAGTACTTC.